This T cell receptor (beta chain) was identified in a study of T cell changes during pregnancy in multiple sclerosis. Libraries were prepared by immunoSEQ multiplex PCR; TCRdb keeps only in-frame clonotypes and omits some of them. This repertoire shows several thousand clones, more than 75% found once; its top ten account for over 4%. V lost 5 bases, J lost 0 bases, and 10 bases lay in between. Per germline, CDR1 LNHDA and CDR2 SQIVND (reference sequence). This CDR3 spans 14 amino acids. The sample was CD8+ T cells from peripheral blood mononuclear cells, taken in the first trimester of pregnancy. V gene TRBV19 combines with J gene TRBJ1-1, with D possibly matching TRBD1 (5 bases). The origin of this receptor is a female donor in good health, enrolled as a control in a pregnancy study. The CDR3 DNA reads TGTGCCAGTAGTCCAGGGCTCATGAACACTGAAGCTTTCTTT. This translates into CASSPGLMNTEAFF.